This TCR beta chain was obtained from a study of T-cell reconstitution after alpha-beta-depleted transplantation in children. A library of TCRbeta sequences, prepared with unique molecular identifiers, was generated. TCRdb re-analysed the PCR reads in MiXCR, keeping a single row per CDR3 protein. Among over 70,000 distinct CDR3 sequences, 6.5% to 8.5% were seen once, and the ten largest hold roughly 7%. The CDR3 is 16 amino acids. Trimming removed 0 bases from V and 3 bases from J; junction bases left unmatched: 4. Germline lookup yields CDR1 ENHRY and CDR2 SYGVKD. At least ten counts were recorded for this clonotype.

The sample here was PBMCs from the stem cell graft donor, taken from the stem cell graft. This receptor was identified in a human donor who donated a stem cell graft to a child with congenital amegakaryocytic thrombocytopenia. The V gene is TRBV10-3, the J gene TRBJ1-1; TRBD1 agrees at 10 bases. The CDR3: CAISESTGGRDTEAFF. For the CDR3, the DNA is TGTGCCATCAGTGAGTCGACAGGGGGCAGGGACACTGAAGCTTTCTTT.